Presented here are 20 T cell receptor beta chains from one specimen sequenced in a study of shared clonotypes between healthy human individuals. The method was immunoSEQ multiplex PCR; TCRdb's version includes in-frame clones alone and lacks a portion of them. This sample has some 2 million clones, with approximately 94% found just once. CD8 cells regarded as naive lacked CD45RO, were positively chosen for CCR7, and omitted terminally differentiated effector memory CD45RA+ cells. Sequenced input: naive CD8+ T cells sorted from blood. Receptor source: a man between 18 and 29 years old in good health.

The chain has TRBV7-8 and TRBJ2-3; 7 bases map to TRBD2. With V trimmed by 2 bases and J by 4 bases, 6 bases remained unmatched. Germline V CDR1 and CDR2: SGHVS, FQNEAQ. The CDR3 spans 15 residues. This CDR3 is CASSLTSVFADTQYF. CDR3 nucleotides: TGTGCCAGCAGCTTAACTAGCGTTTTCGCAGATACGCAGTATTTT.

This chain connects TRBV7-9 to TRBJ1-2, with 12 bases fitting TRBD1. The V gene end was trimmed by 4 bases and the J gene end by 8 bases; junction bases not matched to a gene: 8. Germline CDR1 SEHNR, CDR2 FQNEAQ (reference sequence). The CDR3 consists of 15 residues. This CDR3 is CASSSQGQGAWGYTF. CDR3 in DNA: TGTGCCAGCAGCTCTCAGGGACAGGGGGCATGGGGCTACACCTTC.

This chain uses TRBV5-1 with TRBJ2-7; 8 nucleotides agree with TRBD1. J lost 5 bases, V lost 3 bases, and 7 bases had no gene match. Germline V gene lookup returns CDR1 SGHRS and CDR2 YFSETQ. This CDR3 comprises 14 residues. The CDR3 DNA sequence: TGCGCCAGCAGCTGGACAGGGAAACTCGACGAGCAGTACTTC. Protein: CASSWTGKLDEQYF.

The chain employs TRBV4-1 and TRBJ2-3, with 10 bases identical to TRBD2. This CDR3 is 15 amino acids long. V shed 4 bases, J shed 2 bases, and the junction held 3 bases outside the gene matches. The V gene's germline CDR1 is MGHRA and CDR2 YSYEKL. The CDR3 DNA sequence: TGCGCCAGCAGCCTTGGACTAGCGGCCACAGATACGCAGTATTTT. Its translation is CASSLGLAATDTQYF.

This rearrangement joins TRBV10-2 to TRBJ2-1; TRBD2 is a possible D gene (6 bases). CDR3 size: 11 residues. Germline V gene sequence: CDR1 WSHSY, CDR2 SAAADI. V was shortened by 6 bases and J by 9 bases, with 9 bases between the two germline ends. The CDR3 loop reads CASRGGSEQFF. The CDR3 coding sequence is TGCGCCAGCAGGGGGGGAAGTGAGCAGTTCTTC.

The rearrangement uses TRBV4-1 and TRBJ1-3; D unclear. Per the germline V gene, CDR1 is MGHRA and CDR2 is YSYEKL. The germline V and J ends were trimmed by 1 base and 7 bases, with 5 bases remaining between them. The CDR3 length is 12 residues. The CDR3 DNA reads as TGCGCCAGCAGCCAAGCCACTAACACCATATATTTT. Amino acids: CASSQATNTIYF.

This CDR3 reads CASRALAGEETQYF. The DNA of the CDR3 is TGTGCCAGCAGGGCACTCGCGGGGGAAGAGACCCAGTACTTC. This rearrangement joins TRBV27 to TRBJ2-5, with 7 nucleotides matching TRBD2. The germline V gene encodes CDR1 MNHEY and CDR2 SMNVEV (reference sequence). The CDR3 totals 14 residues. V was clipped by 6 bases and J by 3 bases; unmatched bases: 7.

The chain couples TRBV15 to TRBJ2-1; D might be TRBD1 (7 bases). This CDR3 has 14 residues. Germline CDR1 LNHNV, CDR2 YYDKDF (reference sequence). Trimming removed 3 bases from V and 10 bases from J, with 16 bases in between. The CDR3 DNA reads as TGTGCCACCAGCAGGCCACTAGGAGGGGGCGAGCAGTTCTTC. Its translation is CATSRPLGGGEQFF.

The chain carries TRBV7-8 and TRBJ1-1; maybe TRBD1 (6 bases). The V and J ends lost 2 bases and 4 bases respectively, with 11 bases between them. The germline gives CDR1 SGHVS, CDR2 FQNEAQ. This CDR3 region has 14 residues. The CDR3 bases are TGTGCCAGCAGCTTACTGGACAGTCCCACTGAAGCTTTCTTT. It is translated as CASSLLDSPTEAFF.

Turning to this clone: The same CDR3 also results from other DNA sequences found in this sample. The genes are TRBV9 and TRBJ2-7; 8 nucleotides align to TRBD2. V was clipped by 0 bases and J by 3 bases; unmatched bases: 2. Germline-derived CDR1 and CDR2 are SGDLS and YYNGEE. There are 14 residues in the CDR3. CDR3 coding DNA: TGTGCCAGCAGCGTAGCGGGGGGGGACTACGAGCAGTACTTC. This codes for CASSVAGGDYEQYF.

This clone has just one count. The chain carries TRBV4-1 and TRBJ2-1; tentatively, D is TRBD2 (6 bases). Germline V gene lookup returns CDR1 MGHRA and CDR2 YSYEKL. Trimming cost V 5 bases and J 3 bases, with 14 bases left between them. CDR3 length equals 15 residues. The CDR3 bases are TGCGCCAGCAGCGCCGGGAGCGCTAGCTACAATGAGCAGTTCTTC. This encodes CASSAGSASYNEQFF.

The rearrangement uses TRBV19 and TRBJ2-7; the D gene is possibly TRBD2 (6 bases). This CDR3 has 13 amino acids. Looked up from germline, CDR1 is LNHDA and CDR2 is SQIVND (reference sequence). V was cut by 9 bases and J by 5 bases, with 17 bases left in between. The CDR3 here is CASRPEGLDEQYF. The CDR3 bases are TGTGCCAGCCGACCGGAGGGCCTTGACGAGCAGTACTTC. Filled out from reference TRBV19 and TRBJ2-7, the complete variable domain reads DGGITQSPKYLFRKEGQNVTLSCEQNLNHDAMYWYRQDPGQGLRLIYYSQIVNDFQKGDIAEGYSVSREKKESFPLTVTSAQKNPTAFYLCASRPEGLDEQYFGPGTRLTVT.

The gene calls are TRBV27 and TRBJ2-7; tentatively, D is TRBD2 (5 bases). This CDR3 contains 15 residues. Germline V CDR1 and CDR2: MNHEY, SMNVEV (reference sequence). With 2 bases removed from V and 3 bases from J, the gap between germline ends came to 14 bases. The CDR3 nucleotides read TGTGCCAGCAGTTTAAGTGGAGGTAGTCGCTACGAGCAGTACTTC. It codes for CASSLSGGSRYEQYF.

This chain links TRBV9 with TRBJ1-2; D perhaps matches TRBD1 (6 bases). V lost 3 bases and J lost 5, with 17 bases in between. CDR3 length: 15 amino acids. Germline V gene lookup returns CDR1 SGDLS and CDR2 YYNGEE. CDR3 nucleotide sequence: TGTGCCAGCAGCGACGGAGGGGAAGGGGGGTATGGCTACACCTTC. Protein sequence: CASSDGGEGGYGYTF.

V is TRBV5-5 and J is TRBJ2-7; 12 bases are a match to TRBD1. CDR3 size: 16 residues. Germline V lookup: CDR1 SGHKS, CDR2 YYEKEE (reference sequence). J gave up 5 bases and V 2 bases, and 8 bases lay outside the gene matches. DNA for the CDR3: TGTGCCAGCAGCTTACTCCCGGGACAGGGGGCTGACGAGCAGTACTTC. Translating gives CASSLLPGQGADEQYF.

The rearrangement uses TRBV7-9 and TRBJ2-1, with 9 nucleotides matching TRBD2. The CDR3 sequence is 18 residues long. The V gene's germline CDR1 is SEHNR and CDR2 FQNEAQ (reference sequence). V shed 4 bases and J 0 bases; nucleotides not matched to a gene: 10. The CDR3 loop reads CASSSRGGAGGSYNEQFF. CDR3 DNA sequence: TGTGCCAGCAGCTCAAGAGGGGGAGCGGGAGGCTCCTACAATGAGCAGTTCTTC.

A word on this clone: Being one base from a much bigger clone, this may be a read error. CDR3 nucleotide sequence: TGTGCCAGCAGCGACCTCTACGAGCAGTACTTC. Translation gives CASSDLYEQYF. The chain joins TRBV14 to TRBJ2-7; D call uncertain. The CDR3 loop spans 11 amino acids. Between the trimmed V and J ends, which lost 5 bases and 3 bases, there was a span of 5 bases. Germline loops: CDR1 SGHDN, CDR2 FVKESK.

This chain uses TRBV15 with TRBJ2-2; no clear D. Trimming shortened V by 3 bases and J by 7 bases, and 6 bases separated the two germline ends. The CDR3 sequence is 12 residues long. In germline, CDR1 is LNHNV, CDR2 YYDKDF (reference sequence). Here the CDR3 DNA reads TGTGCCACCAGCAGCGGCGGCGGGGAGCTGTTTTTT. It specifies CATSSGGGELFF. The full variable domain, completed using reference TRBV15 and TRBJ2-2, is DAMVIQNPRYQVTQFGKPVTLSCSQTLNHNVMYWYQQKSSQAPKLLFHYYDKDFNNEADTPDNFQSRRPNTSFCFLDIRSPGLGDTAMYLCATSSGGGELFFGEGSRLTVL.

The chain is built from TRBV4-1 and TRBJ2-2; D is possibly TRBD1 (5 bases). The CDR3 is 17 amino acids. V lost 1 base and J 1 base, leaving 13 bases between the germline ends. Germline CDR1 is MGHRA and CDR2 is YSYEKL. The CDR3 DNA reads TGCGCCAGCAGCCAAGGCTTCCGGACACTGAACACCGGGGAGCTGTTTTTT. Protein sequence: CASSQGFRTLNTGELFF.

This CDR3 reads CASSFSPSLYEQYF. The CDR3 DNA follows: TGTGCCAGCAGCTTCTCTCCCTCCCTCTACGAGCAGTACTTC. The chain employs TRBV5-6 and TRBJ2-7, with D hard to call. This CDR3 region has 14 residues. CDR1 is SGHDT and CDR2 is YYEEEE in the germline V gene. Trimming took off 2 bases at V and 3 bases at J, with 12 bases between the two ends.